This T cell receptor beta chain stems from a study of blood T cell repertoires in COVID-19 (dated by TCRdb to 2020 to 2021). Study-wide context: Collaborator samples came from the United States, Italy and Spain and covered acute and convalescent phases of COVID-19. The prospective study material was composed of cDNA or gDNA derived from T cells, B-cell-depleted T cells, or PBMCs. Deeply sampled blood TCRbeta repertoires from subjects exposed to, actively infected with, or recovered from COVID-19 were included in the dataset. The repertoires were made available in a free public database intended to serve as a resource for research on the immune response to SARS-CoV-2. The samples were drawn from two sources: the first 160 participants of the ongoing ImmuneRACE study, and fewer than 1,500 subjects contributed by 6 global collaborators. The sample metadata nearly always contained a de-identified subject ID, COVID-19 status, age in years and sex. Where available, HLA class I and class II types were obtained from metadata supplied by the sample provider rather than from assay-based typing. Beyond this particular receptor, the publication reports: How much clinical and demographic metadata was included differed by source and by participant, and the metadata was provided uncurated.

On this clone itself: Its antigen is currently not known. No clone much larger than this one lies a single base away; base qualities are absent.

The immunoSEQ Assay, a bias-controlled multiplex PCR, was used to amplify TCRbeta CDR3 regions from genomic DNA. Concerning the study's data processing: The number of nucleated cells in each sample was estimated from the amplification of reference gene primers within the assay. To quantify the absolute abundance of each unique TCRbeta CDR3 rearrangement, sequence reads were collapsed and filtered. Productive Simpson clonality was computed per sample as the square root of Simpson's diversity index over productive rearrangements. The clones in this table, taken by TCRdb from immuneACCESS, are in-frame only. Not every clone is retained; where verified, under half of the shortfall comes from an unresolved V gene, and the cause of the rest is unknown. The V and J calls and clone size come from that table; D and trimming were worked out from the DNA. Counted in this sample were roughly 120,000 clones; over 80% of them appeared once. Jointly, the top ten make up 0.7% to 0.85% of the sample.

The collaborating institutions used their own protocols to collect whole blood in K2EDTA tubes. Collaborator samples were shipped for TCRbeta analysis as frozen whole blood, isolated PBMCs, or DNA extracted from either sample type. As encoded in the germline V gene (reference sequence), CDR1 is LNHDA while CDR2 is SQIVND. Counted from cysteine to phenylalanine, this CDR3 has 16 amino acids. Only CDR3 DNA remains: 48 bases, in frame from the first base. For this chain, trimming is 1 base at the V end and 5 bases at the J end, and the number of junction bases without a gene match is 7. The sequencing sample was made of peripheral blood. The sequence was collected from a woman aged 70-85 years with acute or convalescent COVID-19. Rearrangement joined TRBV19 to TRBJ1-1; TRBD1 lines up with 10 middle nucleotides. The base sequence is TGTGCCAGTAGTATAGGACAGGGGGCGTTTTATACTGAAGCTTTCTTT. It specifies CASSIGQGAFYTEAFF.